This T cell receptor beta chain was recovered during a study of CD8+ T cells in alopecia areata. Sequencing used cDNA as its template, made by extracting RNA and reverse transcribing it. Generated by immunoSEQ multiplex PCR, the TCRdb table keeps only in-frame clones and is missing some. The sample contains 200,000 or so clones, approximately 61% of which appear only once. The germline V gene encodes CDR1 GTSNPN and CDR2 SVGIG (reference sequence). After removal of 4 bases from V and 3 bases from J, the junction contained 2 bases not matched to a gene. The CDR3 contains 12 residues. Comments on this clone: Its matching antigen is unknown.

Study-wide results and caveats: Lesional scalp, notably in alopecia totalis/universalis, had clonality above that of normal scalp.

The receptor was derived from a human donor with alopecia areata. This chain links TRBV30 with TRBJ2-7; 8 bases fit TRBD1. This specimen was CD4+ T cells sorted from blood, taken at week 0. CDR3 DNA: TGTGCCTGGAACAGGGGGAACTACGAGCAGTACTTC. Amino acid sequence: CAWNRGNYEQYF. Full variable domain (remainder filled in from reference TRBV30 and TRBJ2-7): SQTIHQWPATLVQPVGSPLSLECTVEGTSNPNLYWYRQAAGRGLQLLFYSVGIGQISSEVPQNLSASRPQDRQFILSSKKLLLSDSGFYLCAWNRGNYEQYFGPGTRLTVT.